The next 22 T cell receptor beta chains were all read from a single sample in a study of blood T cells in healthy people across ages. The use of a sample-barcoded 5' primer and a J-beta primer mix characterized a second PCR of 7 to 11 cycles. TCRdb re-called the 5' RACE reads through MiXCR, storing one row per CDR3 protein. The sample lists 1,500,000 or so distinct CDR3 sequences; around 55% were seen once. Material: blood. The receptors derive from a man between 18 and 35 years old in good health.

This clonotype was counted at least ten times. With a much larger clone just one base away, this may be a read error. The J gene is TRBJ2-7, the V gene TRBV7-4, with D perhaps matching TRBD1 (5 bases). V lost 1 base and J 5 bases, leaving 12 bases between the germline ends. Germline CDR1 SGHVT, CDR2 SQSDAQ. The CDR3 runs 14 residues. The CDR3 here is CASSLGSGNDEQYF. DNA of the CDR3: TGTGCCAGCAGCTTAGGGTCAGGGAATGACGAGCAGTACTTC.

This clonotype was seen only once. The chain uses TRBV7-9 and TRBJ2-1, with TRBD2 matching 11 bases. Germline CDR1 SEHNR, CDR2 FQNEAQ (reference sequence). This CDR3 region has 15 residues. The ends lost 3 bases at V and 5 bases at J; junction bases unmatched: 3. The CDR3 region is CASSFPTSGDNEQFF. In nucleotides, the CDR3 is TGTGCCAGCAGCTTCCCGACTAGCGGGGACAATGAGCAGTTCTTC.

This clonotype has a single count. The chain has TRBV13 and TRBJ2-5; the match to TRBD1 covers 7 bases. Gene TRBJ2-7 matches the end of the DNA better, so the J call may be wrong. There are 17 residues in the CDR3. Germline values: CDR1 PRHDT, CDR2 FYEKMQ (reference sequence). Here the CDR3 reads CASSRRGGSSFDYEQYF. The CDR3 bases are TGTGCCAGCAGCCGGCGAGGGGGCAGTTCATTTGATTACGAGCAGTACTTC.

V is TRBV6-5 and J is TRBJ1-1; D is undetermined. Germline assignment: CDR1 MNHEY and CDR2 SVGAGI. V gave up 5 bases and J gave up 9 bases, with 13 bases separating them. The CDR3 is 12 amino acids. The CDR3 DNA reads TGTGCCAGCAGTGAAATTGGACGAAAAGCTTTCTTT. Residues: CASSEIGRKAFF.

There are a few counts of this clonotype. The chain carries TRBV6-6 and TRBJ1-2; D remains unclear. The CDR3 is 12 residues long. Per the germline V gene, CDR1 is MNHNY and CDR2 is SVGAGI (reference sequence). V shed 2 bases and J shed 6 bases, with 7 bases lying between them. The DNA of the CDR3 is TGTGCCAGCAGTTACGAGCCAGATGGCTACACCTTC. Amino acid sequence: CASSYEPDGYTF.

This clonotype has a handful of counts. The rearrangement uses TRBV5-1 and TRBJ2-1; D remains ambiguous. V was cut by 0 bases and J by 5 bases, with 6 bases left in between. Germline V CDR1 and CDR2: SGHRS, YFSETQ. The CDR3 totals 13 residues. The CDR3 DNA sequence: TGCGCCAGCAGCTTGGGAATTGACAATGAGCAGTTCTTC. Translating it yields CASSLGIDNEQFF.

This clonotype turned up a few times. This chain joins TRBV29-1 and TRBJ2-7; D gene uncertain. The CDR3 extends over 13 amino acids. The germline CDR1 and CDR2 sequences are SQVTM and ANQGSEA. V lost 4 bases and J 0 bases, leaving 10 bases between the germline ends. The CDR3 here is CSVGGINSYEQYF. The CDR3 nucleotides are TGCAGCGTTGGTGGAATAAACTCCTACGAGCAGTACTTC.

This sequence joins TRBV20-1 and TRBJ2-1, with 8 bases identical to TRBD2. This CDR3 region has 20 residues. Germline CDR1 is DFQATT and CDR2 is SNEGSKA (reference sequence). V trimming: 2 bases; J trimming: 0 bases; junction bases outside the gene matches: 18. CDR3: CSARTPTSADSLSSYNEQFF. The CDR3 DNA reads as TGCAGTGCTAGAACTCCGACTAGCGCCGATTCCCTAAGCTCCTACAATGAGCAGTTCTTC.

This chain joins TRBV4-2 and TRBJ2-3, with 10 bases aligning to TRBD2. Germline assignment: CDR1 LGHNA and CDR2 YNFKEQ. The CDR3 spans 19 residues. After removal of 0 bases from V and 2 bases from J, the junction contained 11 bases not matched to a gene. The chain's CDR3 is CASSQEPSGGNTYTDTQYF. CDR3 nucleotides: TGTGCCAGCAGCCAAGAACCTAGCGGGGGCAACACTTACACAGATACGCAGTATTTT.

The chain employs TRBV5-6 and TRBJ1-1, with a tentative D call TRBD1 (5 bases). CDR3 size: 15 residues. Trimming removed 0 bases from V and 4 bases from J, with 13 bases in between. CDR1 SGHDT and CDR2 YYEEEE come from the germline V gene. CDR3 bases: TGTGCCAGCAGCTTGGTCGCAGGGTCGAGCACTGAAGCTTTCTTT. As protein: CASSLVAGSSTEAFF.

The chain carries TRBV11-2 and TRBJ1-2; D not certain. CDR1 and CDR2 from the germline V gene are SGHAT and FQNNGV. Trimming shortened V by 2 bases and J by 4 bases, and 14 bases separated the two germline ends. The CDR3 consists of 15 residues. This chain's CDR3 is CASSLILGGPYGYTF. CDR3 DNA sequence: TGTGCCAGCAGCTTAATTCTCGGCGGCCCCTATGGCTACACCTTC.

The gene calls are TRBV5-5 and TRBJ2-2, with 9 bases fitting TRBD2. In germline, CDR1 is SGHKS, CDR2 YYEKEE (reference sequence). This CDR3 has 15 amino acids. Trimming took 3 bases from V and 8 from J; bases not matched to a gene: 8. This chain's CDR3 is CASSWGLAAQGELFF. CDR3 DNA sequence: TGTGCCAGCAGCTGGGGACTAGCCGCACAAGGGGAGCTGTTTTTT.

This clonotype was seen more than once but under ten times. CDR3 loop: CASSRNGEPYNEQFF. Here the CDR3 DNA reads TGTGCCAGCAGCCGGAATGGGGAACCCTACAATGAGCAGTTCTTC. V is TRBV7-2 and J is TRBJ2-1; D gene uncertain. The CDR3 length is 15 residues. Germline CDR1 reads SGHTA; CDR2 reads FQGNSA. Trimming took 5 bases from V and 2 from J, leaving 13 bases between them.

This clonotype has just one count. The V and J genes are TRBV15 and TRBJ1-1; 7 bases map to TRBD1. The germline gives CDR1 LNHNV, CDR2 YYDKDF (reference sequence). The junction had 8 bases not matched to a gene; V was cut back by 5 bases and J by 5 bases. The CDR3 covers 14 residues. The CDR3 reads CATSRRGQITEAFF. CDR3 coding DNA: TGTGCCACCAGCCGCAGGGGACAGATAACTGAAGCTTTCTTT.

V is TRBV7-9 and J is TRBJ2-3; unclear D gene. V lost 1 base and J 5 bases, leaving 13 bases between the germline ends. The CDR3 contains 15 residues. The germline V gene has CDR1 SEHNR and CDR2 FQNEAQ (reference sequence). The CDR3 DNA is TGTGCCAGCAGCTTAGTCGACTTGACCCTAGATACGCAGTATTTT. Translated, it gives CASSLVDLTLDTQYF.

The chain couples TRBV6-6 to TRBJ2-1; 11 nucleotides line up with TRBD2. The CDR3 spans 14 residues. V lost 6 bases to trimming and J lost 7 bases; unmatched junction nucleotides: 5. CDR1 MNHNY and CDR2 SVGAGI come from the germline V gene (reference sequence). CDR3: CASRWLAGGNEQFF. CDR3 nucleotides: TGTGCCAGCAGGTGGCTAGCGGGAGGAAATGAGCAGTTCTTC.

J is TRBJ1-1 and V is TRBV7-2; D is possibly TRBD1 (5 bases). Germline values: CDR1 SGHTA, CDR2 FQGNSA. Between the trimmed V and J ends, which lost 0 bases and 1 base, there was a span of 9 bases. The CDR3 spans 15 residues. CDR3 amino acids: CASSLAPTGNTEAFF. CDR3 DNA sequence: TGTGCCAGCAGCTTAGCCCCTACAGGGAACACTGAAGCTTTCTTT.

CDR3 in amino acids: CASSQTGGAPYEQYF. The CDR3 DNA reads TGTGCCAGCAGCCAAACCGGGGGGGCCCCATACGAGCAGTACTTC. The chain employs TRBV28 and TRBJ2-7, with TRBD2 matching 8 bases. This CDR3 region has 15 residues. V was clipped by 6 bases and J by 4 bases; unmatched bases: 11. The germline CDR1 and CDR2 sequences are MDHEN and SYDVKM.

The CDR3 sequence is CASSAPVKDTQYF. CDR3 bases: TGTGCCAGCAGCGCCCCTGTGAAAGATACGCAGTATTTT. V and J are TRBV7-9 and TRBJ2-3; D gene uncertain. With 5 bases removed from V and 5 bases from J, the gap between germline ends came to 11 bases. The CDR3 is 13 residues long. The germline CDR1 and CDR2 sequences are SEHNR and FQNEAQ (reference sequence).

The chain uses TRBV11-2 and TRBJ2-5; D not resolved. The germline V gene encodes CDR1 SGHAT and CDR2 FQNNGV. V was cut by 0 bases and J by 11 bases, with 10 bases left in between. CDR3 size: 12 residues. In DNA, the CDR3 is TGTGCCAGCAGCTTAGATGAAGAAGAGCAGTACTTC. Translated: CASSLDEEEQYF.

This chain links TRBV14 with TRBJ2-7; 10 positions agree with TRBD1. Germline V gene lookup returns CDR1 SGHDN and CDR2 FVKESK. This CDR3 comprises 14 residues. Trimming removed 2 bases from V and 7 bases from J; junction bases left unmatched: 5. The CDR3 DNA sequence: TGTGCCAGCAGCCAAAGACAGGGGGCCGGTGAGCAGTACTTC. It translates to CASSQRQGAGEQYF.

The chain recombines TRBV6-1 with TRBJ1-5; perhaps TRBD1 as D (6 bases). Germline V CDR1 and CDR2: MNHNS, SASEGT. This CDR3 comprises 13 residues. The ends were cut back, 7 bases at V and 3 bases at J, with 10 bases in the middle. The CDR3 nucleotides read TGTGCCAGCATTTCAGGGGCCAATCAGCCCCAGCATTTT. This sequence encodes CASISGANQPQHF.